A selection of T cell receptor beta chains follows, all from one sample in a study of CD8+CD57+ T cells in acquired aplastic anemia. TCRdb redid the calling of the reads with MiXCR, one entry per CDR3 protein. The profile shows about 260,000 distinct CDR3 sequences, less than 85% of them singletons. Sequencing was done on a sample of sorted CD4+, CD8+, or CD8+CD57+ T cells (not recorded which) from PBMCs. The receptor set was obtained from a human donor with aplastic anemia. Both conserved end residues are part of each CDR3. The order of the fields is D gene, CDR3 length, V gene, clone size, J gene, CDR3 DNA, CDR3 protein. A D gene is named only where the DNA matches it firmly. A clone size is listed for some rows: how often the clone was seen (once, few, many), or a class if it is expanded.

d_gene: NA; len: 12; v_gene: TRBV5-6; abundance: NA; j_gene: TRBJ2-7; CDR3nt: TGTGCCAGCAGCGTGGGCCAGGACGAGCAGTACTTC; CDR3aa: CASSVGQDEQYF
d_gene: NA; len: 14; v_gene: TRBV2; abundance: NA; j_gene: TRBJ2-3; CDR3nt: TGTGCCAGCGGTGATGCTTATAGAAATAAGCCCCAGTATTTT; CDR3aa: CASGDAYRNKPQYF
d_gene: NA; len: 15; v_gene: TRBV7-2; abundance: NA; j_gene: TRBJ1-2; CDR3nt: TGTGCCAGCAGCTTAGCTCTACGCCGGGACTATTTCTTCACCTTC; CDR3aa: CASSLALRRDYFFTF
d_gene: NA; len: 14; v_gene: TRBV9; abundance: NA; j_gene: TRBJ1-1; CDR3nt: TGTGCCAGCAGCGGGGCGGACTATCACCTGGAAGCTTTCTTT; CDR3aa: CASSGADYHLEAFF
d_gene: NA; len: 14; v_gene: TRBV7-2; abundance: NA; j_gene: TRBJ1-6; CDR3nt: TGTGCCAGCAGCTTAGGCAGGTTCAAACAGGCCCTCCACTTT; CDR3aa: CASSLGRFKQALHF
d_gene: NA; len: 14; v_gene: TRBV7-7; abundance: NA; j_gene: TRBJ2-3; CDR3nt: TGTGCCAGCAGCACGTCTTCAGGGCTACGAGCAGAACATTTT; CDR3aa: CASSTSSGLRAEHF
d_gene: NA; len: 13; v_gene: TRBV6-4; abundance: NA; j_gene: TRBJ2-2; CDR3nt: TGTGCCAGCAGTGACTCGAGTACAGGGGAGCTGTTTTTT; CDR3aa: CASSDSSTGELFF
d_gene: NA; len: 16; v_gene: TRBV5-4; abundance: NA; j_gene: TRBJ2-3; CDR3nt: TGTGCCAGCAGCTCTACTAACGCGAGGGTTGGAGATACGCAGTATTTT; CDR3aa: CASSSTNARVGDTQYF
d_gene: NA; len: 18; v_gene: TRBV7-2; abundance: NA; j_gene: TRBJ1-4; CDR3nt: TGTGCCAGCAGCTTAGCGGGAGGTCCCGATACGCAGTATGAAAAACTGTTTTTT; CDR3aa: CASSLAGGPDTQYEKLFF
d_gene: TRBD1; len: 17; v_gene: TRBV7-2; abundance: NA; j_gene: TRBJ1-2; CDR3nt: TGTGCCAGCAGCTTGACAGGGGGCGCCGACTATGGCTACGGCTACACCTTC; CDR3aa: CASSLTGGADYGYGYTF
d_gene: NA; len: 14; v_gene: TRBV7-3; abundance: NA; j_gene: TRBJ2-7; CDR3nt: TGTGCCAGCAGTTTCTCGGGAACAGGCGACGAGCAGTACTTC; CDR3aa: CASSFSGTGDEQYF
d_gene: NA; len: 15; v_gene: TRBV9; abundance: NA; j_gene: TRBJ2-1; CDR3nt: TGTGCCAGTAGTGCGACAGGGACTTCTTCTAATTCGCAGTTCTTC; CDR3aa: CASSATGTSSNSQFF
d_gene: TRBD1; len: 16; v_gene: TRBV6-2/TRBV6-3; abundance: NA; j_gene: TRBJ1-5; CDR3nt: TGTGCCATCTTCGGACAGGGGGAATATAGCAATCAGCCCCAGCATTTT; CDR3aa: CAIFGQGEYSNQPQHF
d_gene: NA; len: 14; v_gene: TRBV7-9; abundance: once; j_gene: TRBJ2-7; CDR3nt: TGTGCCAGCAGCAACGAGAGAGAGACCCACTACTTCGTCTTC; CDR3aa: CASSNERETHYFVF
d_gene: NA; len: 14; v_gene: TRBV2; abundance: NA; j_gene: TRBJ2-3; CDR3nt: TGTGCCAGCAGCGAAGCTTATGGCAATCAGCCCAAGTATTTT; CDR3aa: CASSEAYGNQPKYF
d_gene: NA; len: 15; v_gene: TRBV7-9; abundance: NA; j_gene: TRBJ2-3; CDR3nt: TGTGCCAGCAGCTTAGGGCCCGGGGGACTGTATACGGGATATTTT; CDR3aa: CASSLGPGGLYTGYF
d_gene: NA; len: 14; v_gene: TRBV7-9; abundance: NA; j_gene: TRBJ1-1; CDR3nt: TGTGCCAGCAGCGTAGACCGGACGAACACTGAAGCTTTCTTT; CDR3aa: CASSVDRTNTEAFF
d_gene: NA; len: 14; v_gene: TRBV7-9; abundance: NA; j_gene: TRBJ2-3; CDR3nt: TGTGCCAGCAGCTTTGAAGGAGGTCCCGATAGCCAGTATTTT; CDR3aa: CASSFEGGPDSQYF
d_gene: TRBD1; len: 14; v_gene: TRBV2; abundance: NA; j_gene: TRBJ1-2; CDR3nt: TGTGCCAGCAGGGTTGACAGGGGATACTATGGCTACACCTTC; CDR3aa: CASRVDRGYYGYTF
d_gene: NA; len: 14; v_gene: TRBV7-9; abundance: NA; j_gene: TRBJ2-1; CDR3nt: TGTGCCAGCAGCTCTGGACGAAGCTGCAGGAAGCAGTTCTTC; CDR3aa: CASSSGRSCRKQFF
d_gene: NA; len: 12; v_gene: TRBV9; abundance: NA; j_gene: TRBJ1-2; CDR3nt: TGTGCCAGCAGCTTAGGGGGATATGGGCACTATTTC; CDR3aa: CASSLGGYGHYF
d_gene: NA; len: 15; v_gene: TRBV29-1; abundance: few; j_gene: TRBJ2-3; CDR3nt: TGCAGCGTTGACAGTGTGCAGGGTTCCCCAGATACGCAGTATTTT; CDR3aa: CSVDSVQGSPDTQYF
d_gene: NA; len: 16; v_gene: TRBV13; abundance: NA; j_gene: TRBJ2-3; CDR3nt: TGTGCCAGCAGCCCCCCCGGACTCGCTAGCACAGATACGCAGTATTTT; CDR3aa: CASSPPGLASTDTQYF
d_gene: TRBD1; len: 14; v_gene: TRBV6-1; abundance: NA; j_gene: TRBJ2-7; CDR3nt: TGTGCCAGCACCGGGACAGGTTCTTCCTACGAGCAGTACTTC; CDR3aa: CASTGTGSSYEQYF
d_gene: NA; len: 12; v_gene: TRBV29-1; abundance: NA; j_gene: TRBJ2-1; CDR3nt: TGCAGCCATCGACGCAGTAACAATGAGCAGTTCTTC; CDR3aa: CSHRRSNNEQFF
d_gene: NA; len: 12; v_gene: TRBV30; abundance: once; j_gene: TRBJ1-2; CDR3nt: TGTGCCTGGAGTGTAGGGTTCTATGGCTACACCTTC; CDR3aa: CAWSVGFYGYTF
d_gene: NA; len: 13; v_gene: TRBV7-3; abundance: NA; j_gene: TRBJ2-7; CDR3nt: TGTGCCAGCAGCATATTCGGCCCTTCCGATACGTACTTC; CDR3aa: CASSIFGPSDTYF
d_gene: NA; len: 14; v_gene: TRBV24-1; abundance: NA; j_gene: TRBJ1-2; CDR3nt: TGTGCCACCAGTGATACGGGCGGGCAACGAGGCTACACCTTC; CDR3aa: CATSDTGGQRGYTF
d_gene: NA; len: 13; v_gene: TRBV7-3; abundance: NA; j_gene: TRBJ2-3; CDR3nt: TGTGCCAGCGGAAGACAGGCCAACGCTACTGAATATTTT; CDR3aa: CASGRQANATEYF
d_gene: TRBD2; len: 17; v_gene: TRBV11-3; abundance: NA; j_gene: TRBJ2-2; CDR3nt: TGTGCCAGCAGCTTACGACTAGCGGGGGGAGGTACCGGGGAGCTGTTTTTT; CDR3aa: CASSLRLAGGGTGELFF
d_gene: TRBD1; len: 15; v_gene: TRBV7-2; abundance: NA; j_gene: TRBJ2-7; CDR3nt: TGTGCCAGCAGCTTGGCAGGGGGCGCCGACTATGGCCAGTACTTC; CDR3aa: CASSLAGGADYGQYF
d_gene: TRBD1; len: 14; v_gene: TRBV7-3; abundance: NA; j_gene: TRBJ2-3; CDR3nt: TGTGCCAGCAGCTCAGACAGGGGCAATTATCCCCACCATTTT; CDR3aa: CASSSDRGNYPHHF
d_gene: NA; len: 14; v_gene: TRBV10-3; abundance: many; j_gene: TRBJ1-2; CDR3nt: TGTGCCGTTATGGACGGGGACTACTTTATGGGCTACACCTTC; CDR3aa: CAVMDGDYFMGYTF
d_gene: NA; len: 14; v_gene: TRBV9; abundance: NA; j_gene: TRBJ2-3; CDR3nt: TGTGCCAGCAGCGTAGCGAGCGCCTCCTATACTTCACATTTT; CDR3aa: CASSVASASYTSHF
d_gene: NA; len: 15; v_gene: TRBV6-4; abundance: NA; j_gene: TRBJ2-3; CDR3nt: TGTGCCAGCAGTCCAGGAGACTACGACACAGATACGCAGTATTTT; CDR3aa: CASSPGDYDTDTQYF
d_gene: NA; len: 11; v_gene: TRBV20-1; abundance: NA; j_gene: TRBJ1-1; CDR3nt: TGCAGTGCACAGGGAGACTCAGAAGCTTTCTTT; CDR3aa: CSAQGDSEAFF
d_gene: NA; len: 15; v_gene: TRBV19; abundance: NA; j_gene: TRBJ2-1; CDR3nt: TGTGCCAGTAGTATAGCTAGAGGCGCGTTCAATGAGCAGTTCTTC; CDR3aa: CASSIARGAFNEQFF
d_gene: TRBD1; len: 15; v_gene: TRBV7-2; abundance: NA; j_gene: TRBJ1-2; CDR3nt: TGTGCCAGCAGCTTGACAGGGGCAGACGCGCATGGCTACACCTTC; CDR3aa: CASSLTGADAHGYTF
d_gene: NA; len: 12; v_gene: TRBV7-9; abundance: NA; j_gene: TRBJ2-2; CDR3nt: TGTGCCAGCAGCTTAGTAAGAAGCGGGCGGTTCTTT; CDR3aa: CASSLVRSGRFF
d_gene: NA; len: 12; v_gene: TRBV27; abundance: many; j_gene: TRBJ1-1; CDR3nt: TGTGCCAGCAGTCCTAAGGGCACTGAAGCTTTCTTT; CDR3aa: CASSPKGTEAFF
d_gene: NA; len: 16; v_gene: TRBV7-8; abundance: NA; j_gene: TRBJ2-7; CDR3nt: TGTGCCAGCAGCTTAGCGGAGGCCCCGAGACGTAGCGAGCAGTACTTC; CDR3aa: CASSLAEAPRRSEQYF
d_gene: NA; len: 17; v_gene: TRBV11-3; abundance: NA; j_gene: TRBJ2-1; CDR3nt: TGTGCCAGCAGCTCAGAGCTGACAGAGTGGGCTTCCAATGAGCAGTTCTTC; CDR3aa: CASSSELTEWASNEQFF
d_gene: NA; len: 14; v_gene: TRBV9; abundance: NA; j_gene: TRBJ2-3; CDR3nt: TGTGCCAGCGGCGTCGGGGGCACAGATACTCAGTATTATTTT; CDR3aa: CASGVGGTDTQYYF
d_gene: NA; len: 14; v_gene: TRBV20-1; abundance: few; j_gene: TRBJ2-7; CDR3nt: TGCAGTGCTAGAGATGTGAGGACCACCTACGAGCAGTACTTC; CDR3aa: CSARDVRTTYEQYF